The entry below describes one T cell receptor (beta chain). The antigen is undetermined. This sample was taken from a study of shared clonotypes between healthy human individuals. Looking at the study overall: A couple of women and a few men aged 18 to 49 made up the donors. CD4 naive and CD4 memory each took three plates per donor, while CD8 naive took two and CD8 memory one. Overall study findings and caveats: Only blood was sampled, and tissue TCR repertoires likely differ from blood ones.

The protocol was immunoSEQ multiplex PCR, while the TCRdb copy is restricted to in-frame clones and leaves out a portion. This table has some 1.5 million clones, 98% appearing once. Germline CDR1 is MNHEY and CDR2 is SMNVEV (reference sequence). This CDR3 spans 14 amino acids. The V and J ends lost 6 bases and 8 bases respectively, with 19 bases between them. The TCR originated in a man aged 25-45 years in good health. The specimen was naive CD4+ T cells sorted from blood. Subset defined: CD45RA+ positively selected. V and J are TRBV27 and TRBJ1-2; D is perhaps TRBD1 (6 bases). The CDR3: CASSPWDIQGGYTF. The CDR3 coding sequence is TGTGCCAGCAGCCCCTGGGACATCCAGGGGGGCTACACCTTC.